This T cell receptor (beta chain) was sequenced in a study of blood T cell repertoires in COVID-19. Study as a whole: COVID-19 samples collected from the United States, Italy and Spain covered acute and convalescent phases. T cells, B-cell-depleted T cells, or PBMCs supplied cDNA or gDNA.

How the authors handled the data: Researchers report that nucleated cell counts were estimated from reference gene primer amplification. Produced via immunoSEQ multiplex PCR; TCRdb's table is partial and in-frame only. Clone size and V and J calls were adopted from that table, with D and trimming inferred from the DNA. The table records approximately 200,000 clones, approximately 89% of them present only once. The V and J ends lost 3 bases and 3 bases respectively, with 12 bases between them. The CDR3 is 15 residues long. The germline CDR1 and CDR2 sequences are LNHDA and SQIVND (reference sequence).

The sequenced sample was peripheral blood. V is TRBV19 and J is TRBJ1-5; D may be TRBD1 (5 bases). This receptor was obtained from a woman aged 25-40 years with acute or convalescent COVID-19. CDR3 residues: CASSILPGPNQPQHF. CDR3 nucleotides: TGTGCCAGTAGTATCCTCCCAGGGCCCAATCAGCCCCAGCATTTT.